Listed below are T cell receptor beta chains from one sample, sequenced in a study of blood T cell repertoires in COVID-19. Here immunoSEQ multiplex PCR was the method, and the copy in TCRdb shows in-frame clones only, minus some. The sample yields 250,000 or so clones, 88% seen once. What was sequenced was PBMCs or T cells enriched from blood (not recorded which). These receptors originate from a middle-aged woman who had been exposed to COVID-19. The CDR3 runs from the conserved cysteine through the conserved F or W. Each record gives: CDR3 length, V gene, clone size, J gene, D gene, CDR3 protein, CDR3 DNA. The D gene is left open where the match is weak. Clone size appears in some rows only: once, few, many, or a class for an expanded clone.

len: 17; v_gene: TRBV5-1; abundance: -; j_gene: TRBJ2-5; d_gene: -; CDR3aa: CASSPGGDTTGGETQYF; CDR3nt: TGTGCCAGCAGTCCCGGGGGAGATACTACTGGTGGCGAGACCCAGTACTTC
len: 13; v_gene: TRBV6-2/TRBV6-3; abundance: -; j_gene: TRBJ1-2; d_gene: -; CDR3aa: CASSSLTAHGYTF; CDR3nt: TGTGCCAGCAGTTCCCTGACAGCTCATGGCTACACCTTC
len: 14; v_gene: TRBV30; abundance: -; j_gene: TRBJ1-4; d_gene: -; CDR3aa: CAWSGRGVGEKLFF; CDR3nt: TGTGCCTGGAGTGGGCGGGGTGTCGGTGAAAAACTGTTTTTT
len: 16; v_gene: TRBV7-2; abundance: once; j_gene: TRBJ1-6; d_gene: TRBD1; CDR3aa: CASSSNRGHQGSPLHF; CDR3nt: TGTGCCAGCAGCTCCAACAGGGGTCATCAAGGTTCACCCCTCCACTTT
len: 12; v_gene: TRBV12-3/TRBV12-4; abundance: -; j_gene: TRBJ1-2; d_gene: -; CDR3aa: CASSPGPGGYTF; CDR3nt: TGTGCCAGCAGCCCCGGACCGGGGGGCTACACCTTC
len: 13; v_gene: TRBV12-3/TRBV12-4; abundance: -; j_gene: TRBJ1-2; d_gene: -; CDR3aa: CASSPVGGRPDTF; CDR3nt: TGTGCCAGCAGCCCCGTCGGAGGACGGCCAGACACCTTC
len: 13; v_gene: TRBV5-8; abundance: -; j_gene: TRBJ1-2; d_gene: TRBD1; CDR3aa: CASSSQQGIGYTF; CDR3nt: TGTGCCAGCAGCTCACAACAGGGGATAGGCTACACCTTC
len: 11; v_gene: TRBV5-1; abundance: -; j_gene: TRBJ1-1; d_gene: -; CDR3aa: CASSSQTEAFF; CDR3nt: TGCGCCAGCAGCTCTCAGACTGAAGCTTTCTTT
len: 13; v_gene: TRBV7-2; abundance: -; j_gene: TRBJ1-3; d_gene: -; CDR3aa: CASSPFSGNTIYF; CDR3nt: TGTGCCAGCAGTCCCTTCTCTGGAAACACCATATATTTT
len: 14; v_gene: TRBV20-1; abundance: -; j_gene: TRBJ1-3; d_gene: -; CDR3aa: CSASDRSSGNTIYF; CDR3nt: TGCAGTGCTAGTGACCGTAGCTCTGGAAACACCATATATTTT
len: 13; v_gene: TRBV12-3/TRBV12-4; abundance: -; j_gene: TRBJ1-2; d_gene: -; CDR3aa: CASSLRTAYGYTF; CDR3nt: TGTGCCAGCAGTCTCAGGACAGCCTATGGCTACACCTTC
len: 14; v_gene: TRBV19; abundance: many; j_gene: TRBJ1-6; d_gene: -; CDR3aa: CASSIGVGSSPLHF; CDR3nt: TGTGCCAGTAGTATTGGTGTAGGGAGCTCACCCCTCCACTTT
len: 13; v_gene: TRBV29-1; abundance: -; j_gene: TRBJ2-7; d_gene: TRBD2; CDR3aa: CSVGTSGAYEQYF; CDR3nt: TGCAGCGTTGGGACTAGCGGGGCCTACGAGCAGTACTTC
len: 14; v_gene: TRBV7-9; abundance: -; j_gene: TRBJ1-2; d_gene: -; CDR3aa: CASSLEVPGMGYTF; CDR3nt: TGTGCCAGCAGCTTAGAGGTCCCCGGGATGGGCTACACCTTC
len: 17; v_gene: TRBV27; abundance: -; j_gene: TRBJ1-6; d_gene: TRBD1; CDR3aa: CASSLIIGTGGDSPLHF; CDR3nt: TGTGCCAGCAGTTTGATAATAGGGACAGGGGGCGATTCACCCCTCCACTTT
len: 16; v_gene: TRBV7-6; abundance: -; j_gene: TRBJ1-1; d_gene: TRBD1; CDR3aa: CASSLATTGNRAEAFF; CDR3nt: TGTGCCAGCAGCTTAGCTACGACAGGGAATAGGGCTGAAGCTTTCTTT
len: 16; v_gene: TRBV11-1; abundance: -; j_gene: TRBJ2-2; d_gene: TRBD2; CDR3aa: CASSPPQRGGSGELFF; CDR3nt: TGTGCCAGCAGCCCCCCTCAGCGGGGGGGTTCCGGGGAGCTGTTTTTT
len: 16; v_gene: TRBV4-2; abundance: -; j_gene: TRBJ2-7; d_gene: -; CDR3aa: CASSQEVDTDSYEQYF; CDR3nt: TGTGCCAGCAGCCAAGAAGTAGACACCGACTCCTACGAGCAGTACTTC
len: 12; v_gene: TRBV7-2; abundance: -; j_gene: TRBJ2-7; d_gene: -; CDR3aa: CASSFWANEQYF; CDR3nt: TGTGCCAGCAGCTTCTGGGCCAACGAGCAGTACTTC
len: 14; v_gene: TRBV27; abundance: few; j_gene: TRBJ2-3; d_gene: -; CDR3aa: CASRTGFTPDTQYF; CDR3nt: TGTGCCAGCAGAACAGGGTTTACCCCTGATACGCAGTATTTT
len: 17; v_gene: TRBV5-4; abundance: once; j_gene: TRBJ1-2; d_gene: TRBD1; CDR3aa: CASSLVVNRGPNYGYTF; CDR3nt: TGTGCCAGCAGCTTGGTAGTGAACAGGGGCCCCAACTATGGCTACACCTTC
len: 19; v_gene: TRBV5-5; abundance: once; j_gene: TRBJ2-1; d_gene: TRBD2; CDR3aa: CASSLGTGVGLAGENEQFF; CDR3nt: TGTGCCAGCAGCTTGGGTACAGGGGTAGGGCTAGCGGGGGAAAATGAGCAGTTCTTC
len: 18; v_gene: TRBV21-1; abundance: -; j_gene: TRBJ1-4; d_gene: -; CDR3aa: CASSLREGGKGTNEKLFF; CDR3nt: TGTGCCAGCAGTCTCAGGGAAGGGGGCAAGGGAACTAATGAAAAACTGTTTTTT
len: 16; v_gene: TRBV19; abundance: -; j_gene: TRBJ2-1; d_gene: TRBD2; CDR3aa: CASSSGLAASYNEQFF; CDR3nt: TGTGCCAGTAGTTCGGGACTAGCGGCTTCCTACAATGAGCAGTTCTTC
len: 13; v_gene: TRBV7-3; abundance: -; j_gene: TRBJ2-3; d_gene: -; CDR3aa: CASSNRGTDTQYF; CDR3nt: TGTGCCAGCAGCAACCGGGGGACAGATACGCAGTATTTT
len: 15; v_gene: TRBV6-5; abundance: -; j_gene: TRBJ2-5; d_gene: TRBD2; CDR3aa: CASSYSWTSVETQYF; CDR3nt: TGTGCCAGCAGTTACTCGTGGACTAGCGTGGAGACCCAGTACTTC
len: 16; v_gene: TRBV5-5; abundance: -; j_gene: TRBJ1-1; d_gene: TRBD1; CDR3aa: CASSSRTGGLFTEAFF; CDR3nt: TGTGCCAGCAGCTCCAGGACAGGGGGGTTATTCACTGAAGCTTTCTTT
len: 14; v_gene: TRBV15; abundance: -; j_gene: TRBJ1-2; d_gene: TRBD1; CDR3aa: CATSGGQGAYGYTF; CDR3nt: TGTGCCACCAGCGGGGGACAGGGGGCTTATGGCTACACCTTC
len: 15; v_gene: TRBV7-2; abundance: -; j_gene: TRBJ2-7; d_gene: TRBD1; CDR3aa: CASSPPRGQGYEQYF; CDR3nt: TGTGCCAGCAGCCCGCCACGGGGACAGGGATACGAGCAGTACTTC
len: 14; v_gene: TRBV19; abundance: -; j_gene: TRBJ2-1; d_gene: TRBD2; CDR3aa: CASSTPGLAPEQFF; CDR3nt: TGTGCCAGTAGTACACCGGGACTAGCGCCAGAGCAGTTCTTC
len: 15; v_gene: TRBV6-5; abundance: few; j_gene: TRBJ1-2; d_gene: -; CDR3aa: CASNHRGEINYGYTF; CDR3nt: TGTGCCAGCAACCACCGGGGAGAAATAAACTATGGCTACACCTTC
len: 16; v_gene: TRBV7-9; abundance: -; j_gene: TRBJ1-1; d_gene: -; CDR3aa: CASSLVGQGRNTEAFF; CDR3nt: TGTGCCAGCAGCTTAGTAGGGCAGGGCAGGAACACTGAAGCTTTCTTT
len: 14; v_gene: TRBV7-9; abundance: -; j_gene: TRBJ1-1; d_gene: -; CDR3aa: CASSFARVGLTAFF; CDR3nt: TGTGCCAGCAGCTTTGCCAGGGTGGGTCTTACGGCTTTCTTT
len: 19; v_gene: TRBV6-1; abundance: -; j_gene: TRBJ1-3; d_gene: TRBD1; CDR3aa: CASSERGTGGTATGNTIYF; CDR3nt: TGTGCCAGCAGTGAAAGGGGGACAGGGGGCACGGCGACGGGAAACACCATATATTTT
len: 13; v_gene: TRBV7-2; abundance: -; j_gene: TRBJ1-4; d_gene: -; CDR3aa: CAVAAAVNEKLFF; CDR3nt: TGTGCCGTGGCGGCAGCAGTAAATGAAAAACTGTTTTTT
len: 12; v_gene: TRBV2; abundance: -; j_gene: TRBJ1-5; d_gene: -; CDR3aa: CASSVRGKPQHF; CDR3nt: TGTGCCAGCAGTGTCCGGGGGAAGCCCCAGCATTTT
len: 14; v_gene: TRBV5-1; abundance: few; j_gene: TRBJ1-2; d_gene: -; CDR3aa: CASSLRDINYGYTF; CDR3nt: TGCGCCAGCAGCTTGCGGGACATTAACTATGGCTACACCTTC
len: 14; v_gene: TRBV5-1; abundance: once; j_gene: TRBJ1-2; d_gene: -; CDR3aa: CASSLGPGESGYTF; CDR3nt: TGCGCCAGCAGCTTGGGCCCGGGAGAATCGGGCTACACCTTC
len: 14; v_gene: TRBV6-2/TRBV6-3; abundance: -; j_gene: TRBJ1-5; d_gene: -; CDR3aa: CASSYGREGQPQHF; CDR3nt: TGTGCCAGCAGTTACGGCAGGGAAGGACAGCCCCAGCATTTT
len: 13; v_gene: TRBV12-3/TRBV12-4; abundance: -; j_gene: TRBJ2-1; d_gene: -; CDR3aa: CASSAGPYNEQFF; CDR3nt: TGTGCCAGCAGTGCGGGACCTTACAATGAGCAGTTCTTC
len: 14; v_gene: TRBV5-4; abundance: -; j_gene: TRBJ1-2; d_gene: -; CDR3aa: CASSLGPIDSGYTF; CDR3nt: TGTGCCAGCAGCTTGGGCCCGATTGACAGTGGCTACACCTTC
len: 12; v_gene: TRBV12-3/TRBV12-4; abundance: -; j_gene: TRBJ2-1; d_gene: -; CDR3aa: CASSRGVYEQFF; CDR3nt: TGTGCCAGCAGCAGGGGAGTCTATGAGCAGTTCTTC
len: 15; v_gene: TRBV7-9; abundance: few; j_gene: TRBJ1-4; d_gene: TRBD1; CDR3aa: CASSLGTAGGEKLFF; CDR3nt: TGTGCCAGCAGCTTAGGGACGGCAGGGGGTGAAAAACTGTTTTTT
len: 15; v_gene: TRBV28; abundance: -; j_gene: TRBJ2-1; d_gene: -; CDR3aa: CASKIQTTRVLEQFF; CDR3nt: TGTGCCAGCAAGATCCAGACTACGCGGGTATTAGAGCAGTTCTTC
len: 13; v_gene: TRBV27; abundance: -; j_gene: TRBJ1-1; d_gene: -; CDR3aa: CASSLGANTEAFF; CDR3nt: TGTGCCAGCAGTTTAGGGGCGAACACTGAAGCTTTCTTT
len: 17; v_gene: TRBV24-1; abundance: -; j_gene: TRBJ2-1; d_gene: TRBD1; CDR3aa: CATSDFGTGKEGNEQFF; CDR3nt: TGTGCCACCAGTGATTTCGGGACAGGAAAGGAGGGGAATGAGCAGTTCTTC